The 20 T cell receptor beta chains below were found in one sample sequenced in a study of T cell responses to AZD1222 COVID-19 vaccine. Profiled with immunoSEQ multiplex PCR; TCRdb holds only in-frame clones, not every one. The sample carries about 110,000 clones, around 90% recorded once. Specimen: peripheral blood, collected 28 days after the second AZD1222 dose. The receptor source for this set is an adult who received the AZD1222 COVID-19 vaccine.

The CDR3 loop reads CASKLTGVGEKLFF. CDR3 DNA sequence: TGTGCCAGCAAACTAACAGGGGTGGGTGAAAAACTGTTTTTT. The V call is TRBV2, the J call TRBJ1-4; 7 bases map to TRBD1. The V gene end was trimmed by 7 bases and the J gene end by 7 bases; junction bases not matched to a gene: 9. This CDR3 has 14 residues. In germline, CDR1 is SNHLY, CDR2 FYNNEI.

This sequence joins TRBV2 and TRBJ1-5; D is undetermined. The V and J ends lost 9 bases and 1 base respectively, with 13 bases between them. This CDR3 spans 14 amino acids. The germline gives CDR1 SNHLY, CDR2 FYNNEI. CDR3 amino acids: CASCSGGSNQPQHF. CDR3 DNA: TGTGCCAGTTGTAGCGGAGGGAGCAATCAGCCCCAGCATTTT.

V is TRBV3-1 (or the pseudogene TRBV3-2) and J is TRBJ2-7; no definite D call. The germline gives CDR1 LGHDT, CDR2 YNNKEL (reference sequence). The CDR3 has 12 amino acids. Trimming pared 1 base from V and 2 bases from J, leaving 3 bases between. CDR3 amino acids: CASSQAAYEQYF. In nucleotides, the CDR3 is TGTGCCAGCAGCCAAGCCGCCTACGAGCAGTACTTC.

The genes are TRBV6-5 and TRBJ2-3; 8 bases align to TRBD2. CDR1 and CDR2 from the germline V gene are MNHEY and SVGAGI. J lost 2 bases, V lost 6 bases, and 4 bases had no gene match. This CDR3 is 14 amino acids long. CDR3 loop: CASSLAGFTDTQYF. DNA of the CDR3: TGTGCCAGCAGCTTAGCGGGGTTCACAGATACGCAGTATTTT.

The gene calls are TRBV28 and TRBJ1-5; TRBD1 matches 8 bases. CDR1 is MDHEN and CDR2 is SYDVKM in the germline V gene. V trimming: 2 bases; J trimming: 5 bases; junction bases outside the gene matches: 5. The CDR3 extends over 15 amino acids. The CDR3 DNA reads as TGTGCCAGCAGTTTACAAACAGGGGGATATCAGCCCCAGCATTTT. The encoded protein is CASSLQTGGYQPQHF.

This sequence joins TRBV28 and TRBJ1-4; D unclear. The CDR3 loop spans 14 amino acids. Germline V gene sequence: CDR1 MDHEN, CDR2 SYDVKM. Trimming left V 6 bases short and J 0 bases short, with 8 bases between. The CDR3 bases are TGTGCCAGCAGACACGATCCAACTAATGAAAAACTGTTTTTT. Protein sequence: CASRHDPTNEKLFF.

The J gene is TRBJ2-7, the V gene TRBV18, with 7 bases lining up with TRBD2. V shed 3 bases and J 3 bases; nucleotides not matched to a gene: 5. This CDR3 has 14 amino acids. In germline, CDR1 is KGHSH, CDR2 LQKENI. The CDR3 nucleotides read TGTGCCAGCTCACCGGTGGGGGGGGACTACGAGCAGTACTTC. It codes for CASSPVGGDYEQYF.

A note on this clone: The identical CDR3 is also encoded by other nucleotide sequences in the sample. The chain has TRBV9 and TRBJ1-3; a weak D match, TRBD1 (6 bases). The CDR3 spans 15 residues. Germline values: CDR1 SGDLS, CDR2 YYNGEE. V dropped 4 bases and J dropped 4 bases, with 15 bases sitting between them. The CDR3 reads CASSPRRGGGNTIYF. Here the CDR3 DNA reads TGTGCCAGCAGCCCACGTAGAGGGGGAGGAAACACCATATATTTT.

This CDR3 is CASSPLDPLKTFF. The DNA of the CDR3 is TGTGCCAGTAGTCCCCTGGACCCCCTGAAGACTTTCTTT. The chain carries TRBV19 and TRBJ1-1; D ambiguous. V was trimmed by 5 bases and J by 12 bases, leaving 19 bases between them. Germline CDR1 is LNHDA and CDR2 is SQIVND (reference sequence). The CDR3 is made up of 13 amino acids.

This chain connects TRBV18 to TRBJ1-5; 8 bases map to TRBD1. V dropped 0 bases and J dropped 2; count of bases not matched to a gene: 6. The CDR3 consists of 17 residues. Germline V gene sequence: CDR1 KGHSH, CDR2 LQKENI. This chain's CDR3 is CASSPPTGQGGNQPQHF. The CDR3 nucleotides are TGTGCCAGCTCACCACCGACAGGACAGGGCGGCAATCAGCCCCAGCATTTT. Looking up the rest from reference TRBV18 and TRBJ1-5 gives the full variable domain: NAGVMQNPRHLVRRRGQEARLRCSPMKGHSHVYWYRQLPEEGLKFMVYLQKENIIDESGMPKERFSAEFPKEGPSILRIQQVVRGDSAAYFCASSPPTGQGGNQPQHFGDGTRLSIL.

The rearrangement uses TRBV11-3 and TRBJ1-2; D is possibly TRBD1 (5 bases). Germline V gene lookup returns CDR1 SGHNT and CDR2 YENEEA. V lost 1 base, J lost 8 bases, and 11 bases lay in between. This CDR3 comprises 13 residues. This CDR3 reads CASSLGDRGGYTF. In nucleotides, the CDR3 is TGTGCCAGCAGCTTAGGGGACCGAGGGGGCTACACCTTC.

V and J are TRBV2 and TRBJ1-2; 11 nucleotides line up with TRBD1. This CDR3 is 16 amino acids long. Germline loops: CDR1 SNHLY, CDR2 FYNNEI. The ends lost 6 bases at V and 8 bases at J; junction bases unmatched: 14. CDR3 coding DNA: TGTGCCAGCAGGGGATCCCGGGACAGGGGGGGATACGGCTACACCTTC. Translated: CASRGSRDRGGYGYTF.

The chain carries TRBV29-1 and TRBJ1-2; the match to TRBD1 covers 7 bases. This CDR3 contains 12 residues. Germline V gene sequence: CDR1 SQVTM, CDR2 ANQGSEA. V was clipped by 6 bases and J by 3 bases; unmatched bases: 4. CDR3 coding DNA: TGCAGCGTCCAAACAGGGGACTATGGCTACACCTTC. The encoded protein is CSVQTGDYGYTF.

The chain has TRBV18 and TRBJ1-1; unclear D gene. This CDR3 has 13 residues. V lost 4 bases, J lost 3 bases, and 9 bases lay in between. Germline lookup yields CDR1 KGHSH and CDR2 LQKENI. CDR3 sequence reads: CASSLDGYTEAFF. The CDR3 DNA follows: TGTGCCAGCTCACTGGACGGCTACACTGAAGCTTTCTTT.

CDR3 in amino acids: CATSDSAGVPDTQYF. The CDR3 DNA reads TGTGCCACCAGTGATTCTGCGGGAGTGCCAGATACGCAGTATTTT. This sequence joins TRBV24-1 and TRBJ2-3; 7 bases fit TRBD2. The germline V gene has CDR1 KGHDR and CDR2 SFDVKD. The CDR3 runs to 15 residues. With V trimmed by 2 bases and J by 4 bases, 5 bases remained unmatched.

The genes are TRBV11-2 and TRBJ2-5; D gene unclear. Deletions cut 5 bases from V and 3 bases from J, with 10 bases between. Looked up from germline, CDR1 is SGHAT and CDR2 is FQNNGV. CDR3 size: 13 residues. The DNA for the CDR3 is TGTGCCAGCAGCCGACCACCGGAAGAGACCCAGTACTTC. Protein: CASSRPPEETQYF.

V gene TRBV6-4 combines with J gene TRBJ2-7, with 9 nucleotides matching TRBD1. The CDR3 runs to 15 residues. The germline V gene encodes CDR1 MRHNA and CDR2 SNTAGT. V lost 5 bases, J lost 3 bases, and 8 bases stayed unmatched. DNA of the CDR3: TGTGCCAGCAGTCGAGATGGACAGGGGCTCTACGAGCAGTACTTC. This translates into CASSRDGQGLYEQYF.

This clone was seen a single time. The chain links TRBV3-1 (or the pseudogene TRBV3-2) to TRBJ1-1; D is uncertain. The V end was cut by 3 bases, the J end by 2 bases, with 10 bases between. Germline CDR1 reads LGHDT; CDR2 reads YNNKEL (reference sequence). This CDR3 contains 14 residues. CDR3 protein: CASSHARRNTEAFF. CDR3 bases: TGTGCCAGCAGCCATGCACGAAGAAACACTGAAGCTTTCTTT.

J is TRBJ1-2 and V is TRBV11-3, with no clear D. The CDR3 runs 12 residues. Germline values: CDR1 SGHNT, CDR2 YENEEA. V was shortened by 0 bases and J by 2 bases, with 1 base between the two germline ends. Here the CDR3 reads CASSLENYGYTF. CDR3 sequence (DNA): TGTGCCAGCAGCTTAGAAAACTATGGCTACACCTTC.

This chain joins TRBV11-3 and TRBJ1-2, with 7 bases that match TRBD1. Germline V gene lookup returns CDR1 SGHNT and CDR2 YENEEA. The CDR3 contains 13 residues. Unmatched junction bases numbered 2, after V lost 5 bases and J lost 2 bases. The CDR3 DNA reads as TGTGCCAGCAGCCGGACAGGAAACTATGGCTACACCTTC. Residues: CASSRTGNYGYTF.